This TCR beta chain was recovered during a study of control samples from healthy donors and cancer patients. This table comes from immunoSEQ multiplex PCR, and its TCRdb copy is limited to in-frame clones, with some not included. The profile shows about 55,000 clones, 95% to 97% of them singletons. Germline CDR1 and CDR2: MDHEN and SYDVKM. The CDR3 contains 14 residues. V was cut by 6 bases and J by 2 bases, with 10 bases left in between. The sample was blood. The chain recombines TRBV28 with TRBJ1-4, with D unresolved. The receptor was derived from a woman younger than 45 in good health. The chain's CDR3 is CASREISTNEKLFF. CDR3 nucleotide sequence: TGTGCCAGCAGAGAAATATCGACTAATGAAAAACTGTTTTTT.